Below, 29 T cell receptor beta chains from the same sample are listed, as sequenced in a study of T cell repertoires in cytomegalovirus infection. From the reads, TCRdb called clonotypes with MiXCR, one entry per CDR3 protein. This sample has some 500,000 distinct CDR3 sequences, with roughly 43% found just once. These receptors have no identified antigens. Sequences were derived from cultured PBMCs, sampled from culture after CMV antigen stimulation. These receptors were collected from a human donor in good health (CMV status not recorded). Some clones in this sample may be carry-over from other donors' samples.

This clonotype appeared a few times. The genes are TRBV6-5 and TRBJ2-3, with 8 bases fitting TRBD2. J gave up 2 bases and V 0 bases, and 10 bases lay outside the gene matches. CDR1 and CDR2 (germline): MNHEY, SVGAGI. The CDR3 totals 18 residues. In DNA, the CDR3 is TGTGCCAGCAGTTACTCCACTAGCGGAGACGGGGACACAGATACGCAGTATTTT. Amino acids: CASSYSTSGDGDTDTQYF.

The chain joins TRBV5-6 to TRBJ1-1, with no clear D. Germline V gives CDR1 SGHDT, CDR2 YYEEEE. Trimming stripped 0 bases from V and 4 bases from J, with 10 bases between. This CDR3 has 14 residues. The CDR3 is CASSLVPEGTEAFF. The DNA for the CDR3 is TGTGCCAGCAGCTTGGTCCCGGAGGGCACTGAAGCTTTCTTT.

The V gene is TRBV6-2 or TRBV6-3, the J gene TRBJ2-3; D unresolved. The CDR3 has 14 residues. Trimming stripped 0 bases from V and 6 bases from J, with 10 bases between. Per germline, CDR1 MNHEY and CDR2 SVGEGT. The CDR3: CASSYSTIRDTQYF. For the CDR3, the DNA is TGTGCCAGCAGTTACTCGACGATTCGGGATACGCAGTATTTT.

This clonotype was observed a handful of times. As DNA, the CDR3 is TGTGCCAGCAGCTTAGTAGGCGGGAGGGGGTCTGGTGGCACAGATACGCAGTATTTT. It codes for CASSLVGGRGSGGTDTQYF. This chain uses TRBV7-2 with TRBJ2-3; 9 nucleotides align to TRBD2. Germline V gene data show CDR1 as SGHTA and CDR2 as FQGNSA. Trimming took 1 base from V and 1 from J; bases not matched to a gene: 12. The CDR3 contains 19 residues.

The chain employs TRBV20-1 and TRBJ1-2; D possibly corresponds to TRBD1 (6 bases). CDR3 length equals 13 residues. The V and J ends lost 7 bases and 2 bases respectively, with 14 bases between them. CDR1 and CDR2 from the germline V gene are DFQATT and SNEGSKA (reference sequence). CDR3 in amino acids: CSVRTALNYGYTF. The CDR3 coding sequence is TGCAGTGTTAGGACAGCCCTCAACTATGGCTACACCTTC.

This clonotype was observed many times. This chain links TRBV7-2 with TRBJ1-2, with D maybe TRBD1 (5 bases). CDR3 length: 16 residues. The germline CDR1 and CDR2 sequences are SGHTA and FQGNSA. The V and J ends lost 8 bases and 1 base respectively, with 20 bases between them. The CDR3 coding sequence is TGTGCCAGCTCCTCCCCTGAGCGGGGACTTAACTATGGCTACACCTTC. Its protein product is CASSSPERGLNYGYTF.

The chain recombines TRBV4-2 with TRBJ2-2, with 7 bases matching TRBD1. V was pared by 0 bases and J by 2 bases, with 3 bases of the junction left unmatched. The CDR3 is 16 amino acids. CDR1 is LGHNA, CDR2 YNFKEQ, per germline. The CDR3 loop is CASSQEGTENTGELFF. The DNA for the CDR3 is TGTGCCAGCAGCCAAGAAGGGACAGAAAACACCGGGGAGCTGTTTTTT.

Here the CDR3 reads CASSPTSGEGYNEQFF. DNA of the CDR3: TGTGCCAGCAGTCCAACTAGCGGGGAGGGTTACAATGAGCAGTTCTTC. The chain links TRBV12-3 or TRBV12-4 to TRBJ2-1; 10 bases fit TRBD2. The V and J ends lost 5 bases and 4 bases, in that order; junction bases with no gene match: 8. The CDR3 sequence is 16 residues long.

A note on this clonotype: It may be a read error: a sequence one base away is much more abundant. The genes are TRBV7-8 and TRBJ2-3, with a tentative D call TRBD2 (7 bases). Germline CDR1 SGHVS, CDR2 FQNEAQ. This CDR3 has 18 amino acids. The CDR3 nucleotides read TGTGCCAGCAGCTCGGAGGGGGTGCTAGCGGACGACACAGATACGCGGTATTTT. Translated, it gives CASSSEGVLADDTDTRYF.

The table lists this clonotype with a few counts. The chain combines TRBV12-3 or TRBV12-4 with TRBJ2-1; D perhaps matches TRBD1 (5 bases). V shed 7 bases and J shed 4 bases, with 11 bases lying between them. This CDR3 has 13 amino acids. CDR3 region: CASTPDNYNEQFF. The CDR3 DNA is TGTGCCAGCACTCCGGACAATTACAATGAGCAGTTCTTC.

The DNA for the CDR3 is TGTGCCAGCAGCCCCCGGGCCGCCCTAACTGGGGGCGAGCAGTACTTC. The encoded protein is CASSPRAALTGGEQYF. The chain couples TRBV7-2 to TRBJ2-7; TRBD1 or TRBD2 may be the D gene (5 bases each). The CDR3 runs to 16 residues. The V gene's germline CDR1 is SGHTA and CDR2 FQGNSA. The V end lost 5 bases, the J end lost 6 bases, and 23 bases lay between the germline ends.

The table lists this clonotype with a few counts. V is TRBV11-2 and J is TRBJ2-1; TRBD1 or TRBD2 may be the D gene (7 bases each). There are 15 residues in the CDR3. The germline V and J ends were trimmed by 3 bases and 8 bases, with 17 bases remaining between them. Germline V gives CDR1 SGHAT, CDR2 FQNNGV. The CDR3 DNA is TGTGCCAGCAGCTTTTGGGAGGGGGCCGTGCATGAGCAGTTCTTC. This codes for CASSFWEGAVHEQFF.

This clonotype was seen ten or more times. The gene calls are TRBV5-4 and TRBJ2-7; D gene ambiguous. Germline lookup yields CDR1 SGHNT and CDR2 YYREEE (reference sequence). V dropped 0 bases and J dropped 5 bases, with 12 bases sitting between them. The CDR3 loop spans 14 amino acids. The CDR3 sequence is CASSLVGGYDEQYF. The CDR3 DNA reads as TGTGCCAGCAGCTTGGTCGGTGGATATGACGAGCAGTACTTC.

A word on this clonotype: The junction departs from the called germline gene at one end, perhaps through a read error. This chain connects TRBV10-3 to TRBJ2-7; 11 bases line up with TRBD1. Germline lookup yields CDR1 ENHRY and CDR2 SYGVKD. The CDR3 is made up of 9 amino acids. CDR3 nucleotides: TGTGCCATCCCCGGGACAGGGGGCTTC. Its translation is CAIPGTGGF.

This rearrangement joins TRBV5-6 to TRBJ2-3; 10 bases fit TRBD1. CDR3 length: 16 residues. Trimming took 4 bases from V and 4 from J; bases not matched to a gene: 9. From germline, CDR1 is SGHDT and CDR2 YYEEEE. The CDR3 bases are TGTGCCAGCAGCCCGGAGGGGACAGGGGCCGCAGATACGCAGTATTTT. This gives the protein CASSPEGTGAADTQYF.

V is TRBV6-6 and J is TRBJ1-1; a possible D gene is TRBD1 (5 bases). CDR1 and CDR2 from the germline V gene are MNHNY and SVGAGI (reference sequence). V was pared by 6 bases and J by 3 bases, with 14 bases between. This CDR3 has 14 residues. In DNA, the CDR3 is TGTGCCAGCAGGGGGTCCCGGGGCTACACTGAAGCTTTCTTT. This encodes CASRGSRGYTEAFF.

The chain couples TRBV7-2 to TRBJ2-7; D tentatively fits TRBD1 or TRBD2 (5 bases each). The CDR3 runs to 15 residues. Germline V lookup: CDR1 SGHTA, CDR2 FQGNSA. V was pared by 5 bases and J by 2 bases, with 16 bases between. Written as DNA, the CDR3 is TGTGCCAGCAGCCTCCCCTTTGAGGGGCCCTACGAGCAGTACTTC. It is translated as CASSLPFEGPYEQYF. Full variable domain (outside the CDR3, taken from reference TRBV7-2 and TRBJ2-7): GAGVSQSPSNKVTEKGKDVELRCDPISGHTALYWYRQSLGQGLEFLIYFQGNSAPDKSGLPSDRFSAERTGGSVSTLTIQRTQQEDSAVYLCASSLPFEGPYEQYFGPGTRLTVT.

The V and J genes are TRBV29-1 and TRBJ2-1; TRBD2 is a possible D gene (7 bases). V lost 4 bases and J lost 1, with 11 bases in between. The CDR3 consists of 14 residues. Looked up from germline, CDR1 is SQVTM and CDR2 is ANQGSEA. The CDR3 sequence is CSVVRGRSYNEQFF. The CDR3 region has the DNA TGCAGCGTTGTGCGGGGGCGGTCCTACAATGAGCAGTTCTTC.

The chain combines TRBV27 with TRBJ2-2; tentatively, D is TRBD1 (5 bases). Germline-derived CDR1 and CDR2 are MNHEY and SMNVEV (reference sequence). Trimming removed 3 bases at V and 4 bases at J, with 12 bases between. The CDR3 is made up of 15 amino acids. CDR3 DNA: TGTGCCAGCAGTTTTAATGGGGCACCCACCGGGGAGCTGTTTTTT. Its translation is CASSFNGAPTGELFF.

V is TRBV7-2 and J is TRBJ1-2; TRBD1 is a possible D gene (6 bases). CDR1 and CDR2 (germline): SGHTA, FQGNSA. The CDR3 is 14 amino acids. The germline V and J ends were trimmed by 5 bases and 8 bases, with 18 bases remaining between them. CDR3 in amino acids: CASSAQGRSGGYTF. CDR3 bases: TGTGCCAGCAGCGCACAGGGTAGATCTGGGGGCTACACCTTC.

This clonotype was counted between two and nine times. The chain has TRBV14 and TRBJ2-3; D gene ambiguous. The CDR3 is 18 residues long. Germline V gene sequence: CDR1 SGHDN, CDR2 FVKESK. Trimming took off 5 bases at V and 0 bases at J, with 21 bases between the two ends. As DNA, the CDR3 is TGTGCCAGCAGCACTACTTTCGGACGGAATCCTAGCACAGATACGCAGTATTTT. Protein: CASSTTFGRNPSTDTQYF.

V gene TRBV12-3 or TRBV12-4 combines with J gene TRBJ1-3; D call uncertain. V shed 5 bases and J shed 8 bases, with 19 bases lying between them. CDR3 size: 15 residues. The CDR3 loop reads CASSPDAWWEDTIYF. CDR3 coding DNA: TGTGCCAGCAGTCCAGACGCGTGGTGGGAGGACACCATATATTTT.

This clonotype was observed a few times. One junction end does not reproduce the germline sequence, and a read error may be involved. The rearrangement links TRBV7-2 to TRBJ2-4, with 11 bases fitting TRBD2. Germline CDR1 and CDR2: SGHTA and FQGNSA. The CDR3 sequence is 20 residues long. The CDR3 region is CASSLGGLAGGLWAKNIQYF. The CDR3 DNA sequence: TGTGCCAGCAGTTTAGGAGGCTTAGCGGGGGGGTTGTGGGCCAAAAACATTCAGTACTTC.

The chain employs TRBV28 and TRBJ1-4, with D possibly being TRBD1 (5 bases). The CDR3 sequence is 14 residues long. Between the trimmed V and J ends, which lost 6 bases and 7 bases, there was a span of 15 bases. The germline gives CDR1 MDHEN, CDR2 SYDVKM. The CDR3 sequence: CASSQGGPSEKLFF. DNA for the CDR3: TGTGCCAGCAGCCAGGGCGGCCCTAGTGAAAAACTGTTTTTT.

The chain's CDR3 is CASSERVGETQYF. CDR3 DNA sequence: TGTGCCAGCAGTGAAAGGGTAGGGGAGACCCAGTACTTC. This chain uses TRBV6-2 or TRBV6-3 with TRBJ2-5; D remains unclear. CDR3 length equals 13 residues. CDR1 and CDR2 (germline): MNHEY, SVGEGT. V was cut by 5 bases and J by 5 bases, with 12 bases left in between.

The genes are TRBV6-2 or TRBV6-3 and TRBJ2-3; D gene uncertain. The CDR3 sequence is 12 residues long. Germline V gene data show CDR1 as MNHEY and CDR2 as SVGEGT. V lost 7 bases and J lost 6, with 11 bases in between. Written as DNA, the CDR3 is TGTGCCAGCAACTCATGGGGTGATACGCAGTATTTT. Translated: CASNSWGDTQYF.

V and J are TRBV5-1 and TRBJ2-1; D uncertain. Germline lookup yields CDR1 SGHRS and CDR2 YFSETQ. CDR3 size: 13 residues. The V gene lost 4 bases and the J gene lost 9 bases, with 14 bases spanning the gap. The CDR3 loop reads CASSPGSIGEQFF. DNA for the CDR3: TGCGCCAGCAGCCCTGGGTCTATCGGTGAGCAGTTCTTC.

The CDR3 DNA follows: TGCAGTGCTAGTATGGGCGGCTACACCTTC. Translated, it gives CSASMGGYTF. The rearrangement joins TRBV20-1 to TRBJ1-2, with D uncertain. The CDR3 has 10 amino acids. Germline V gene data show CDR1 as DFQATT and CDR2 as SNEGSKA (reference sequence). The V and J ends lost 3 bases and 8 bases respectively, with 7 bases between them.

The chain has TRBV6-2 or TRBV6-3 and TRBJ2-5; D not certain. Germline V CDR1 and CDR2: MNHEY, SVGEGT. CDR3 size: 13 residues. With 2 bases removed from V and 4 bases from J, the gap between germline ends came to 8 bases. The CDR3 sequence is CASSYEWGETQYF. The DNA of the CDR3 is TGTGCCAGCAGTTACGAGTGGGGAGAGACCCAGTACTTC.